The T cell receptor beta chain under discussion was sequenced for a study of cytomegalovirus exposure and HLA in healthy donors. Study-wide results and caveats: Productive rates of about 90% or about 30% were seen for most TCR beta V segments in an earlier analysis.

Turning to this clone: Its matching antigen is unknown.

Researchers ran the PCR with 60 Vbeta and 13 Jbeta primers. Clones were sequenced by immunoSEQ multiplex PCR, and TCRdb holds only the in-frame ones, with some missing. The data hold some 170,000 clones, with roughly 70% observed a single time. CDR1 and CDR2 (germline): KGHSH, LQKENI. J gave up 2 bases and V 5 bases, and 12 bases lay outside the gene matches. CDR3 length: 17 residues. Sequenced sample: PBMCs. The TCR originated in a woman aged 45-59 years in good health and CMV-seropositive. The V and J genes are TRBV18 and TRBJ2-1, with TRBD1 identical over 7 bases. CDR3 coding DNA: TGTGCCAGCTCATTGGGTCTTCGGGACAGAGCCTACAATGAGCAGTTCTTC. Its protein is CASSLGLRDRAYNEQFF.